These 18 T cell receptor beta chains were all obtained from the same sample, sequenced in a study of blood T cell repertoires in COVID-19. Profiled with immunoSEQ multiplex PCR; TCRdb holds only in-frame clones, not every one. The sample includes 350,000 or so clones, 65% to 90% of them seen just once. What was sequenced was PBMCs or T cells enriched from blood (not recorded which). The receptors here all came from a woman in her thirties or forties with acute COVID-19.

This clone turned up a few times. The CDR3 coding sequence is TGTGCCAGCAGCCAACTGTTGGGGAGCGAGACCCAGTACTTC. Translated: CASSQLLGSETQYF. This sequence joins TRBV7-8 and TRBJ2-5; TRBD2 is a possible D gene (5 bases). CDR1 and CDR2 from the germline V gene are SGHVS and FQNEAQ. The CDR3 extends over 14 amino acids. Trimming removed 5 bases at V and 5 bases at J, with 15 bases between.

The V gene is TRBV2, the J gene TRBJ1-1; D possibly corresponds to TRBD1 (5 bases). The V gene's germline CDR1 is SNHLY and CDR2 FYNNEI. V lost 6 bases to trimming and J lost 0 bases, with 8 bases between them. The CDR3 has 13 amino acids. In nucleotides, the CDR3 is TGTGCCAGCAGGACAGAAATGAACACTGAAGCTTTCTTT. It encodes CASRTEMNTEAFF.

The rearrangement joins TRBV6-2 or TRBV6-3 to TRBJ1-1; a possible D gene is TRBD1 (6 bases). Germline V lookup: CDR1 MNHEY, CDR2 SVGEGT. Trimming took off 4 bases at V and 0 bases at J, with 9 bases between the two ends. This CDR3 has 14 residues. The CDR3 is CASSSGQLNTEAFF. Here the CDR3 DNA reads TGTGCCAGCAGTTCCGGACAGTTGAACACTGAAGCTTTCTTT.

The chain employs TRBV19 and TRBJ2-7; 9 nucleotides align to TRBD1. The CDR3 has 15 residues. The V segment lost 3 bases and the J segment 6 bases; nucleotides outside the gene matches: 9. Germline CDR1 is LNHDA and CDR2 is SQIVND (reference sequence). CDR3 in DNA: TGTGCCAGTAGTATGGGGACAGGGAGAAGTGTCGAGCAGTACTTC. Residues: CASSMGTGRSVEQYF.

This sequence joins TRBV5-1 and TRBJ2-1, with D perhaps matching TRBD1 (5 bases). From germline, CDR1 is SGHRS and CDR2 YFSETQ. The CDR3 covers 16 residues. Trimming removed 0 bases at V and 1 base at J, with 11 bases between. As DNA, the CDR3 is TGCGCCAGCAGCTTGGTCGGCAGGGAATCCTACAATGAGCAGTTCTTC. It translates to CASSLVGRESYNEQFF.

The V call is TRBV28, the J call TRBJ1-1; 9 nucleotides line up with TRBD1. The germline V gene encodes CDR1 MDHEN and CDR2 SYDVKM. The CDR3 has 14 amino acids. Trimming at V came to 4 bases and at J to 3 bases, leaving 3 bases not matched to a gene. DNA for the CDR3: TGTGCCAGCAGTTGGGGACAGGGTGACACTGAAGCTTTCTTT. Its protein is CASSWGQGDTEAFF.

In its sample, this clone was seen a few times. The CDR3 protein is CASSLDRGQPQHF. The CDR3 nucleotides read TGTGCCAGCAGCTTAGACAGGGGGCAGCCCCAGCATTTT. The rearrangement joins TRBV7-3 to TRBJ1-5, with 9 bases aligning to TRBD1. Trimming cost V 2 bases and J 7 bases; bases outside gene matches: 0. Germline CDR1 reads SGHTA; CDR2 reads FQGTGA. The CDR3 runs to 13 residues.

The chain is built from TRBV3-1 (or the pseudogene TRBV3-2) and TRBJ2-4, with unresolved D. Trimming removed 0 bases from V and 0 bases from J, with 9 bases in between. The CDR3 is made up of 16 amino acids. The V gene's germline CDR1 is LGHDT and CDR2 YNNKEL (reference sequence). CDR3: CASSQDSSLAKNIQYF. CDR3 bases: TGTGCCAGCAGCCAAGATTCCAGTTTAGCCAAAAACATTCAGTACTTC.

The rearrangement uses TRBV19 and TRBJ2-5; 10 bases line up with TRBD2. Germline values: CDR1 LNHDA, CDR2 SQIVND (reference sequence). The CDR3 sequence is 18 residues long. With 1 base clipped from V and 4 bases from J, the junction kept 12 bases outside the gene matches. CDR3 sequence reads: CASSIGVLEAGGRETQYF. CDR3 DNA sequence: TGTGCCAGTAGTATAGGGGTCCTTGAAGCGGGGGGGCGAGAGACCCAGTACTTC.

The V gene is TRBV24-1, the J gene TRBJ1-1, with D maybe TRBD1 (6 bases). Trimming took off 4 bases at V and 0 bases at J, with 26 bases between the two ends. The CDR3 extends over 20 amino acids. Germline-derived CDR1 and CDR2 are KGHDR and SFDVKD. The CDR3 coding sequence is TGTGCCACCAGTGACCCAGAGGCGGGGGCCCATCCCCCGATGAACACTGAAGCTTTCTTT. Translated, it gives CATSDPEAGAHPPMNTEAFF.

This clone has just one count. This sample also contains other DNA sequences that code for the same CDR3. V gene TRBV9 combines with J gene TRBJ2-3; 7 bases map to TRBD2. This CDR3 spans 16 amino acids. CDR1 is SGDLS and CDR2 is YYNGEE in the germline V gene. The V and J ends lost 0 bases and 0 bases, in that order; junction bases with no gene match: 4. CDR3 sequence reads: CASSVGVAGSTDTQYF. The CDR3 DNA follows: TGTGCCAGCAGCGTAGGGGTAGCGGGTAGCACAGATACGCAGTATTTT.

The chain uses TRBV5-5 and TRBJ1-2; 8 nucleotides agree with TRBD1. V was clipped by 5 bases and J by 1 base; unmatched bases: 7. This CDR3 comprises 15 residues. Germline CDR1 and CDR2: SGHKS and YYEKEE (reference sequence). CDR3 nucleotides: TGTGCCAGCAGACCCGGGACAGGCATTAACTATGGCTACACCTTC. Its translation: CASRPGTGINYGYTF.

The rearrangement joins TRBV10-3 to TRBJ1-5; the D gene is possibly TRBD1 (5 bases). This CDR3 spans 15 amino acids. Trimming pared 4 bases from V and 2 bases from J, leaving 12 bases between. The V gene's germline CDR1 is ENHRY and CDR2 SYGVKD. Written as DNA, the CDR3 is TGTGCCATCAGTGTCCACGGGGGGGGCAATCAGCCCCAGCATTTT. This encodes CAISVHGGGNQPQHF.

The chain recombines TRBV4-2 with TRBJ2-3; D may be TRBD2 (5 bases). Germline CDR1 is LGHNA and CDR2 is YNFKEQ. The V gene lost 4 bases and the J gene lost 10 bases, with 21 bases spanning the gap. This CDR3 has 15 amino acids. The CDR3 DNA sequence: TGTGCCAGCAGCCGAGGACTGGACTTTGGAAGTTCGCAGTATTTT. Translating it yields CASSRGLDFGSSQYF.

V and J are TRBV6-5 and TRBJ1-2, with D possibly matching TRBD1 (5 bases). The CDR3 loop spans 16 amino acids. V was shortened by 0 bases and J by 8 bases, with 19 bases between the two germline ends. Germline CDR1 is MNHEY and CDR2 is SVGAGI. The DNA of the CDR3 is TGTGCCAGCAGTTACTCTTCAGGTATCGGGCAGGGAGGCTACACCTTC. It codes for CASSYSSGIGQGGYTF.

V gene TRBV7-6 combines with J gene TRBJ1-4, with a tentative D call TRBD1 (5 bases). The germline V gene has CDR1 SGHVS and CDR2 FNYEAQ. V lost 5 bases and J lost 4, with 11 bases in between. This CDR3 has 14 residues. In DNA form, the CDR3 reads TGTGCCAGCAGCCGGGCAGGGAATAATGAAAAACTGTTTTTT. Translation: CASSRAGNNEKLFF.

In DNA form, the CDR3 reads TGTGCCAGCAGCGCCAGGACTAGCGGTGGTACGCAGTATTTT. Its translation: CASSARTSGGTQYF. The gene calls are TRBV9 and TRBJ2-3; 10 bases agree with TRBD2. The CDR3 consists of 14 residues. CDR1 and CDR2 from the germline V gene are SGDLS and YYNGEE. V was pared by 3 bases and J by 8 bases, with 6 bases of the junction left unmatched.

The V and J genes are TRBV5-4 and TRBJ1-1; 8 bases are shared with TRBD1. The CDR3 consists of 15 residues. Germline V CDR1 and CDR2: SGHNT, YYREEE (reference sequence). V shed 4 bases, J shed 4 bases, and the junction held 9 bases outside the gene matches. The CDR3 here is CASSPIGTGGTEAFF. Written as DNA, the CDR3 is TGTGCCAGCAGCCCGATAGGAACAGGGGGCACTGAAGCTTTCTTT.